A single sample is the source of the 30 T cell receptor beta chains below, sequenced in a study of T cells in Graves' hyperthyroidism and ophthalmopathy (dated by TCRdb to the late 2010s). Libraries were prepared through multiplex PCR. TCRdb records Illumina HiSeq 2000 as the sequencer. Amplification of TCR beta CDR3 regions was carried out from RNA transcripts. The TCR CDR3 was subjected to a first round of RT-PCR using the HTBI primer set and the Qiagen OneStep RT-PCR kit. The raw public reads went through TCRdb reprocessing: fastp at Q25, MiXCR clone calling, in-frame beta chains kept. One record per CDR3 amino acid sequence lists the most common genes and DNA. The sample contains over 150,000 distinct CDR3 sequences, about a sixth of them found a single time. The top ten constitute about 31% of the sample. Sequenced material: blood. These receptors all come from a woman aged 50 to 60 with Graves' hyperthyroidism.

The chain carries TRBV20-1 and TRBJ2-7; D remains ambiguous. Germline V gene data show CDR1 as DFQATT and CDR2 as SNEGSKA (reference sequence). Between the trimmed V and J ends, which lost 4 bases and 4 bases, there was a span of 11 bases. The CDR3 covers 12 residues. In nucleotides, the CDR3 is TGCAGTGCTATCCCGACTCTTTACGAGCAGTACTTC. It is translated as CSAIPTLYEQYF.

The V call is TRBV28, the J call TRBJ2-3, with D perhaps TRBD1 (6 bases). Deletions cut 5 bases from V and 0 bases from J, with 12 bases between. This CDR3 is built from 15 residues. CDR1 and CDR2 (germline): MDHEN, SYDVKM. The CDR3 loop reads CASSPARGSTDTQYF. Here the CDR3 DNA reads TGTGCCAGCAGTCCTGCCAGGGGCAGCACAGATACGCAGTATTTT.

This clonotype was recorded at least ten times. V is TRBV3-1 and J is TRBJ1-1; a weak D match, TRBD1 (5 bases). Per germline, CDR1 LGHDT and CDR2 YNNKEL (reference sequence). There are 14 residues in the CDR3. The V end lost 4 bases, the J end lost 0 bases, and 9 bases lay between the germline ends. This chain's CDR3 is CASSRTQVNTEAFF. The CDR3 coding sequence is TGTGCCAGCAGCCGGACACAGGTGAACACTGAAGCTTTCTTT. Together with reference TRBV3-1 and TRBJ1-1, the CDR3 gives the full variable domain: DTAVSQTPKYLVTQMGNDKSIKCEQNLGHDTMYWYKQDSKKFLKIMFSYNNKELIINETVPNRFSPKSPDKAHLNLHINSLELGDSAVYFCASSRTQVNTEAFFGQGTRLTVV.

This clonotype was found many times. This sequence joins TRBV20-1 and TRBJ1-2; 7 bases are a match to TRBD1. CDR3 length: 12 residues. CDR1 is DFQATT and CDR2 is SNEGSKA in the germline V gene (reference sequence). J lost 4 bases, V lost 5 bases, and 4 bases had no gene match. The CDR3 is CSASDRTYGYTF. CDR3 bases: TGCAGTGCTTCGGACAGGACCTATGGCTACACCTTC.

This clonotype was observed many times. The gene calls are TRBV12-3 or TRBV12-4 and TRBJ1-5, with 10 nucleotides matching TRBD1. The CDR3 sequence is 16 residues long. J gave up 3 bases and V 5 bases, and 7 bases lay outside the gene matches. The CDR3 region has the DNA TGTGCCAGCAGTCACCAGGACAGGGGGTACAATCAGCCCCAGCATTTT. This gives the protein CASSHQDRGYNQPQHF.

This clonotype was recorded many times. The CDR3 loop reads CASSEDMPPAHF. CDR3 DNA sequence: TGTGCCAGCAGTGAGGACATGCCCCCAGCCCACTTT. The chain combines TRBV2 with TRBJ1-6, with D perhaps matching TRBD1 (5 bases). With 3 bases removed from V and 18 bases from J, the gap between germline ends came to 15 bases. Germline CDR1 reads SNHLY; CDR2 reads FYNNEI. This CDR3 has 12 amino acids.

The CDR3 reads CASSQISRALNTEAFF. For the CDR3, the DNA is TGTGCCAGCAGTCAAATCAGCCGGGCCCTGAACACTGAAGCTTTCTTT. The genes are TRBV6-1 and TRBJ1-1; D unresolved. The V and J ends lost 5 bases and 0 bases respectively, with 16 bases between them. The CDR3 spans 16 residues. Germline V lookup: CDR1 MNHNS, CDR2 SASEGT.

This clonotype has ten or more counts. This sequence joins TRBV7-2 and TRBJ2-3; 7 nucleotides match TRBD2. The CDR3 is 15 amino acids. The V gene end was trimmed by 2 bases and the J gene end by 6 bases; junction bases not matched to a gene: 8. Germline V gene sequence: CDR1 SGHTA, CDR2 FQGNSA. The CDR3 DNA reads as TGTGCCAGCAGCTTACTAGCGGACTCACCGGATACGCAGTATTTT. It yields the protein CASSLLADSPDTQYF.

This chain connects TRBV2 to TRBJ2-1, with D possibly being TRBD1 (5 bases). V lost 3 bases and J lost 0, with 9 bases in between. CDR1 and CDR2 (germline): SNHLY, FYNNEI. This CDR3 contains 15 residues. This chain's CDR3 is CASSEWQGSYNEQFF. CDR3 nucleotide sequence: TGTGCCAGCAGTGAGTGGCAGGGCTCCTACAATGAGCAGTTCTTC.

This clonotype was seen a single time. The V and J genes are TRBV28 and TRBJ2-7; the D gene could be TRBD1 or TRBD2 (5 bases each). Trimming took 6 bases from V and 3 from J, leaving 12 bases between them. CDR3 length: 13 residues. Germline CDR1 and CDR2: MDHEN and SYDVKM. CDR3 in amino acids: CASRTRGDYEQYF. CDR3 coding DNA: TGTGCCAGCAGAACCCGAGGGGACTACGAGCAGTACTTC.

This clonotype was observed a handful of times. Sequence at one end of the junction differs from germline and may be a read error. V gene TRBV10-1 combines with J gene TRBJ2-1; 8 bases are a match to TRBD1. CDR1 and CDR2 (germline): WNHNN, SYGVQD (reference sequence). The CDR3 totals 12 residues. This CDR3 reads CASGDRGSEQFF. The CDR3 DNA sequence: TGCGCCAGCGGTGACAGGGGAAGTGAGCAGTTCTTC.

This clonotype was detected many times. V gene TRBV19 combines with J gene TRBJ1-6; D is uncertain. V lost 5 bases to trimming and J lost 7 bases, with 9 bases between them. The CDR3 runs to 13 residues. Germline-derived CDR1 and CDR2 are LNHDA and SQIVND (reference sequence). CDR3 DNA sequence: TGTGCCAGTAGTGCTACGGAGAATTCACCCCTCCACTTT. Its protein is CASSATENSPLHF.

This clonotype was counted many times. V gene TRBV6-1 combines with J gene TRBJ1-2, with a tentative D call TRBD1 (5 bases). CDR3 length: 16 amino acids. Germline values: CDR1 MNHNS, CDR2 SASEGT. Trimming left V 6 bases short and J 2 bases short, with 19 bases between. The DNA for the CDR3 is TGTGCCAGCAGCTCCTTATCCCACAGGTTGAACTATGGCTACACCTTC. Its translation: CASSSLSHRLNYGYTF.

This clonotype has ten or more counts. CDR3 loop: CASAGTPNTEAFF. CDR3 bases: TGCGCCAGCGCCGGGACACCCAACACTGAAGCTTTCTTT. This chain uses TRBV5-1 with TRBJ1-1; D possibly corresponds to TRBD1 (6 bases). The V gene lost 7 bases and the J gene lost 2 bases, with 12 bases spanning the gap. Germline V gene lookup returns CDR1 SGHRS and CDR2 YFSETQ. This CDR3 comprises 13 residues.

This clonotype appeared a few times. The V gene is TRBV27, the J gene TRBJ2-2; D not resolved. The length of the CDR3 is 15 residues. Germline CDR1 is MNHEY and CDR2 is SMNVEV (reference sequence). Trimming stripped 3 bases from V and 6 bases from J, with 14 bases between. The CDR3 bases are TGTGCCAGCAGTTTGACGACTTCTGGGGCCGGGGAGCTGTTTTTT. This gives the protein CASSLTTSGAGELFF.

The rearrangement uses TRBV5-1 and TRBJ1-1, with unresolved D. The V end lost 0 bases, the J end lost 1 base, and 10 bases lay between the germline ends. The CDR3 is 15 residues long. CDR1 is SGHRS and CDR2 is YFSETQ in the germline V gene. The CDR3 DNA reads TGCGCCAGCAGCTTGGCGGGTGCGGGGAACACTGAAGCTTTCTTT. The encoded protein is CASSLAGAGNTEAFF. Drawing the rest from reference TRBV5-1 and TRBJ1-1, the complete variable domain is KAGVTQTPRYLIKTRGQQVTLSCSPISGHRSVSWYQQTPGQGLQFLFEYFSETQRNKGNFPGRFSGRQFSNSRSEMNVSTLELGDSALYLCASSLAGAGNTEAFFGQGTRLTVV.

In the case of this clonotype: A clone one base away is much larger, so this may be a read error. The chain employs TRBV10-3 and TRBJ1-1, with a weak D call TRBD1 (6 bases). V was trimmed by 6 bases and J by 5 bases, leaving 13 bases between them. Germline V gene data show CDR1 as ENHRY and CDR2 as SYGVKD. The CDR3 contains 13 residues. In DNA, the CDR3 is TGTGCCATCAGGCAACAGGGAGAAACTGAAGCTTTCTTT. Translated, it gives CAIRQQGETEAFF.

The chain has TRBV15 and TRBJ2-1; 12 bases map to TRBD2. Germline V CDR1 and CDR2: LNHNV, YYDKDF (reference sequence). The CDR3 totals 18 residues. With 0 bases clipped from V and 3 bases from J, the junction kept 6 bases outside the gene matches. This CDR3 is CATSRDTLAGGHYNEQFF. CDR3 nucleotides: TGTGCCACCAGCAGAGATACTCTAGCGGGGGGGCACTACAATGAGCAGTTCTTC.

CDR3 sequence reads: CASNLPTPNTGELFF. The CDR3 DNA is TGTGCCAGCAATCTTCCGACCCCGAACACCGGGGAGCTGTTTTTT. The chain carries TRBV28 and TRBJ2-2; no firm D call. CDR3 length: 15 residues. The ends were cut back, 7 bases at V and 0 bases at J, with 12 bases in the middle. Germline V gene data show CDR1 as MDHEN and CDR2 as SYDVKM.

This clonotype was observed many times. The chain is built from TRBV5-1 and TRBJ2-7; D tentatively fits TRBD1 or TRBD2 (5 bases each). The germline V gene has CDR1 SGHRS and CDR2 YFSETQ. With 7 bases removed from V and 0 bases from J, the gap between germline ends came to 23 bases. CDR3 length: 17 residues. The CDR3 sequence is CASGIGTGRLSSYEQYF. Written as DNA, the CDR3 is TGCGCCAGCGGCATTGGCACGGGACGGCTAAGCTCCTACGAGCAGTACTTC.

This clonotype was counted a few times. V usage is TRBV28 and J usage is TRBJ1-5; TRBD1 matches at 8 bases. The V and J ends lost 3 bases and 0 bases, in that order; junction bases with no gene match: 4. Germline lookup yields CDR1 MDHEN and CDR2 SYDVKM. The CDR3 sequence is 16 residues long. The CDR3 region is CASSFRTGYSNQPQHF. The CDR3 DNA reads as TGTGCCAGCAGTTTCCGGACAGGGTATAGCAATCAGCCCCAGCATTTT.

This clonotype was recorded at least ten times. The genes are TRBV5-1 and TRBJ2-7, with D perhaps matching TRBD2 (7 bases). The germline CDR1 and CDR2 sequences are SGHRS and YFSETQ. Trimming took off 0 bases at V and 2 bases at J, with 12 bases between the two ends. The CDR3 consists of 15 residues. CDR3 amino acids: CASSLAGGVAYEQYF. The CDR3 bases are TGCGCCAGCAGCTTGGCGGGGGGCGTAGCCTACGAGCAGTACTTC.

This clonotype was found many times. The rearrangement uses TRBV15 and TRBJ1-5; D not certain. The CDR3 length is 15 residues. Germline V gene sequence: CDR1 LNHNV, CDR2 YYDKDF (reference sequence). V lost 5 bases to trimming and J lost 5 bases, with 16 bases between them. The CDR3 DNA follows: TGTGCCACCAGCCTCCGCGCGTCCGGGGATCAGCCCCAGCATTTT. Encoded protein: CATSLRASGDQPQHF.

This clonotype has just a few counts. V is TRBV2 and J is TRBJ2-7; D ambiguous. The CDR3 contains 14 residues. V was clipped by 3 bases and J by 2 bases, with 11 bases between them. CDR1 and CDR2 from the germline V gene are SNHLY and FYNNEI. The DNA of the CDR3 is TGTGCCAGCAGTGAGGCGGCACTCACCTACGAGCAGTACTTC. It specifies CASSEAALTYEQYF.

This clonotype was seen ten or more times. CDR3 nucleotides: TGCAGTGCTCCCGGGACCCACACAGATACGCAGTATTTT. It yields the protein CSAPGTHTDTQYF. The rearrangement uses TRBV20-1 and TRBJ2-3; D possibly uses TRBD1 or TRBD2 (5 bases each). Germline lookup yields CDR1 DFQATT and CDR2 SNEGSKA (reference sequence). This CDR3 comprises 13 residues. V shed 5 bases and J shed 2 bases, with 11 bases lying between them.

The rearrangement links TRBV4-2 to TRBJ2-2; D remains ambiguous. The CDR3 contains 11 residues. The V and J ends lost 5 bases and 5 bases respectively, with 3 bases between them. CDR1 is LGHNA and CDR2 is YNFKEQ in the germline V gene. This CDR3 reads CASSSTGELFF. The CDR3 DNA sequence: TGTGCCAGCAGCTCGACCGGGGAGCTGTTTTTT.

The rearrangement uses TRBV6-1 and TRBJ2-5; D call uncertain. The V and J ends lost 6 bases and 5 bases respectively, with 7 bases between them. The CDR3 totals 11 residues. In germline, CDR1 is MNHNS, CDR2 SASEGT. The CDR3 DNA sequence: TGTGCCAGCAGAGCCGTCGAGACCCAGTACTTC. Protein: CASRAVETQYF.

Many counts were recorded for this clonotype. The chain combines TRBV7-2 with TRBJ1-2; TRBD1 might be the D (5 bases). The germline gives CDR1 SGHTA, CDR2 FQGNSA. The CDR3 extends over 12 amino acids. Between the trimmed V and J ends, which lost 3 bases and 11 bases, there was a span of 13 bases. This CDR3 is CASSLMAQGYTF. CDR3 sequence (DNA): TGTGCCAGCAGCTTGATGGCTCAGGGATACACCTTC.

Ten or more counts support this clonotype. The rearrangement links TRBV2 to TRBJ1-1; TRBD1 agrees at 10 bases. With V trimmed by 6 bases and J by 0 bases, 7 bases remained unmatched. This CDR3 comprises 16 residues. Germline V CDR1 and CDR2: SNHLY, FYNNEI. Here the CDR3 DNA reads TGTGCCAGCAGGGAACGACAGGGGGCGATGAACACTGAAGCTTTCTTT. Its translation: CASRERQGAMNTEAFF.

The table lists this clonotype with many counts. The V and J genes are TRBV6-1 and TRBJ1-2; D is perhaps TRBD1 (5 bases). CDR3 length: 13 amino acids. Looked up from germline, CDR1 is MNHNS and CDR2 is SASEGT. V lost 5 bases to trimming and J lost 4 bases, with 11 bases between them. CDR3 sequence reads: CASSLRDRYGYTF. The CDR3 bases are TGTGCCAGCAGTCTCCGGGACCGCTATGGCTACACCTTC.